These T cell receptor beta chains were read from a single sample in a study of T cells in Graves' hyperthyroidism and ophthalmopathy. MiXCR, applied by TCRdb to the multiplex PCR reads, yields one record per CDR3 protein. Of 700,000 to 850,000 distinct CDR3 sequences listed, over 35% are singletons. The sequenced sample consisted of blood. The receptors come from a woman aged 40 to 49 with Graves' hyperthyroidism. Each CDR3 is given with its conserved first and last residue. The order of the fields is J gene, V gene, D gene, clone size, CDR3 length, CDR3 DNA, CDR3 protein. A D gene is named only where the DNA matches it firmly. The size entry is marked missing in some rows and otherwise reads once, few, many or a size class.

j_gene: TRBJ1-4
v_gene: TRBV20-1
d_gene: NA
abundance: many
len: 14
CDR3nt: TGCAGTGCTAGAGGTCCGTTGGTTAATGAAAAACTGTTTTTT
CDR3aa: CSARGPLVNEKLFF

j_gene: TRBJ1-6
v_gene: TRBV11-2
d_gene: NA
abundance: few
len: 17
CDR3nt: TGTGCCAGCAGCTTAGATGAAGAGAGCTCCTATAATTCACCCCTCCACTTT
CDR3aa: CASSLDEESSYNSPLHF

j_gene: TRBJ2-5
v_gene: TRBV11-2
d_gene: NA
abundance: few
len: 19
CDR3nt: TGTGCCAGCAGCCCGCCGGGGCGGTCTGTCGGAACCCGTCGGGAGACCCAGTACTTC
CDR3aa: CASSPPGRSVGTRRETQYF

j_gene: TRBJ1-2
v_gene: TRBV6-5
d_gene: NA
abundance: few
len: 16
CDR3nt: TGTGCCAGCTGCAGCGGGACGGCAGAATCTAACTATGGCTACACCTTC
CDR3aa: CASCSGTAESNYGYTF

j_gene: TRBJ1-2
v_gene: TRBV7-2
d_gene: NA
abundance: many
len: 14
CDR3nt: TGTGCCAGCAGCAATATGCAGAGTAGCTATGGCTACACCTTC
CDR3aa: CASSNMQSSYGYTF

j_gene: TRBJ1-3
v_gene: TRBV2
d_gene: NA
abundance: many
len: 13
CDR3nt: TGTGCCACTACCCCCTGGCGGGGAAACACCATATATTTT
CDR3aa: CATTPWRGNTIYF

j_gene: TRBJ2-5
v_gene: TRBV4-3
d_gene: NA
abundance: many
len: 16
CDR3nt: NA
CDR3aa: CASSQDRPSAILAQYF

j_gene: TRBJ1-4
v_gene: TRBV2
d_gene: NA
abundance: NA
len: 16
CDR3nt: TGTGCCAGCAGTGAACGGCGCATTGACACCGGGGAAAAACTGTTTTTT
CDR3aa: CASSERRIDTGEKLFF

j_gene: TRBJ1-5
v_gene: TRBV12-3/TRBV12-4
d_gene: NA
abundance: few
len: 13
CDR3nt: TGTGCCAGCAGCGGAAATGGTGATCAGCCCCAGCATTTT
CDR3aa: CASSGNGDQPQHF

j_gene: TRBJ1-1
v_gene: TRBV5-1
d_gene: NA
abundance: NA
len: 14
CDR3nt: TGCGCCAGCAGTTACTCCCCAGGGAGCACTGAAGCTTTCTTT
CDR3aa: CASSYSPGSTEAFF

j_gene: TRBJ2-5
v_gene: TRBV19
d_gene: NA
abundance: NA
len: 16
CDR3nt: TGTGCCAGTAAGAGGGCTGGGGACTCCCCCCCGGAGACCCAGTACTTC
CDR3aa: CASKRAGDSPPETQYF

j_gene: TRBJ1-2
v_gene: TRBV7-8
d_gene: NA
abundance: NA
len: 19
CDR3nt: TGTGCCAGCAGCTATTCCTCATTAGATTACAGCAATCCTAACTATGGCTACACCTTC
CDR3aa: CASSYSSLDYSNPNYGYTF

j_gene: TRBJ2-5
v_gene: TRBV2
d_gene: NA
abundance: NA
len: 11
CDR3nt: TGTGCCAGCAGGCTGGCAGGGACCCAGTACTTC
CDR3aa: CASRLAGTQYF

j_gene: TRBJ2-7
v_gene: TRBV7-2
d_gene: NA
abundance: NA
len: 11
CDR3nt: TGCGCCAGCAGCCAGGGTAGGAGGCAGTACTTC
CDR3aa: CASSQGRRQYF

j_gene: TRBJ2-7
v_gene: TRBV20-1
d_gene: NA
abundance: many
len: 13
CDR3nt: TGCAGTGCTGGGATGACGCGGACATCCGAGCAGTACTTC
CDR3aa: CSAGMTRTSEQYF

j_gene: TRBJ2-6
v_gene: TRBV5-1
d_gene: NA
abundance: many
len: 14
CDR3nt: TGCGCCAGCAGTTCCGTCTCTGGGGCCAACGTCCTGACTTTC
CDR3aa: CASSSVSGANVLTF

j_gene: TRBJ2-7
v_gene: TRBV7-9
d_gene: TRBD1
abundance: many
len: 15
CDR3nt: TGTGCCAGCAGCCTACAGGGGGCCGGGTGGGACGAGCAGTACTTC
CDR3aa: CASSLQGAGWDEQYF

j_gene: TRBJ1-2
v_gene: TRBV6-5
d_gene: NA
abundance: NA
len: 15
CDR3nt: TGTGCCAGCAGTTACTCGTCACAGGGTCTCTATGGCTACACCTTC
CDR3aa: CASSYSSQGLYGYTF

j_gene: TRBJ1-4
v_gene: TRBV7-6
d_gene: NA
abundance: many
len: 16
CDR3nt: TGTGCCAGCAGCTTACGACCTGCAGGAGGGGGTGAAAAACTGTTTTTT
CDR3aa: CASSLRPAGGGEKLFF

j_gene: TRBJ1-2
v_gene: TRBV6-5
d_gene: NA
abundance: few
len: 13
CDR3nt: TGTGCCAGCAGAGCGACAGCAAGTTATGGCTACACCTTC
CDR3aa: CASRATASYGYTF

j_gene: TRBJ2-6
v_gene: TRBV7-6
d_gene: NA
abundance: NA
len: 15
CDR3nt: TGTGCCAGCAGCGCCCAGGGATCAGGGGCCAACGTCCTGACTTTC
CDR3aa: CASSAQGSGANVLTF

j_gene: TRBJ1-2
v_gene: TRBV7-3
d_gene: NA
abundance: many
len: 14
CDR3nt: TGTGCCAGCAGCTTAGCAGGGTATGGCTATGGCTACACCTTC
CDR3aa: CASSLAGYGYGYTF

j_gene: TRBJ2-3
v_gene: TRBV7-9
d_gene: TRBD1
abundance: NA
len: 16
CDR3nt: TGTGCCAGCAGCTTTCCTAGACAGGGGAGCACAGATACGCAGTATTTT
CDR3aa: CASSFPRQGSTDTQYF

j_gene: TRBJ2-7
v_gene: TRBV20-1
d_gene: TRBD2
abundance: many
len: 14
CDR3nt: TGCAGTGCTAGAGACCAGCGGGAGTCGAGCGAGCAGTACTTC
CDR3aa: CSARDQRESSEQYF

j_gene: TRBJ1-2
v_gene: TRBV9
d_gene: TRBD1
abundance: once
len: 17
CDR3nt: TGTGCCAGCAGCTTCCGGGACAGGGGGCCGAGTGGTTATGGCTACACCTTC
CDR3aa: CASSFRDRGPSGYGYTF

j_gene: TRBJ2-5
v_gene: TRBV15
d_gene: TRBD2
abundance: many
len: 16
CDR3nt: TGTGCCACCAGCAGAGGGACTAGCGGGAGGCACGAGACCCAGTACTTC
CDR3aa: CATSRGTSGRHETQYF

j_gene: TRBJ1-1
v_gene: TRBV6-6
d_gene: TRBD1
abundance: once
len: 14
CDR3nt: TGTGCCAGTATTACGTCGGACAGGGGAGCTGAAGCTTTCTTT
CDR3aa: CASITSDRGAEAFF

j_gene: TRBJ1-2
v_gene: TRBV29-1
d_gene: NA
abundance: many
len: 14
CDR3nt: TGCAGCGTTAGCGCCCCGGGGCTAGACTATGGCTACACCTTC
CDR3aa: CSVSAPGLDYGYTF

j_gene: TRBJ2-5
v_gene: TRBV12-3/TRBV12-4
d_gene: NA
abundance: NA
len: 13
CDR3nt: TGTGCCAGCAGTATTATAACCCGAGAGACCCAGTACTTC
CDR3aa: CASSIITRETQYF

j_gene: TRBJ2-2
v_gene: TRBV4-3
d_gene: NA
abundance: NA
len: 16
CDR3nt: TGCGCCAGCAGCCGATGGGGAGCCACGAACACCGGGGAGCTGTTTTTT
CDR3aa: CASSRWGATNTGELFF

j_gene: TRBJ2-5
v_gene: TRBV20-1
d_gene: NA
abundance: many
len: 13
CDR3nt: TGCAGTGCTAGTCTGGGGGGCAGGGAGACCCAGTACTTC
CDR3aa: CSASLGGRETQYF

j_gene: TRBJ2-7
v_gene: TRBV20-1
d_gene: NA
abundance: many
len: 16
CDR3nt: TGCAGTGCTAGGTCCTTGGGGAAGGGTTACTCCTACGAGCAGTACTTC
CDR3aa: CSARSLGKGYSYEQYF

j_gene: TRBJ2-7
v_gene: TRBV9
d_gene: NA
abundance: few
len: 14
CDR3nt: TGTGCCAGCAGCCTTGGGACGGATAACTACGAGCAGTACTTC
CDR3aa: CASSLGTDNYEQYF

j_gene: TRBJ1-1
v_gene: TRBV5-1
d_gene: TRBD1
abundance: many
len: 15
CDR3nt: TGCGCCAGCAGTAGGACAGGGACTGAAGGCACTGAAGCTTTCTTT
CDR3aa: CASSRTGTEGTEAFF

j_gene: TRBJ2-3
v_gene: TRBV20-1
d_gene: NA
abundance: NA
len: 12
CDR3nt: TGCAGTGACTCCAACGAGGCAGATACGCAGTATTTT
CDR3aa: CSDSNEADTQYF

j_gene: TRBJ2-3
v_gene: TRBV10-1
d_gene: NA
abundance: few
len: 14
CDR3nt: TGCGCCAGCAGTGAGTCGGAGGTGACAGATACGCAGTATTTT
CDR3aa: CASSESEVTDTQYF

j_gene: TRBJ2-7
v_gene: TRBV19
d_gene: TRBD1
abundance: NA
len: 15
CDR3nt: TGTGTCAGTAGTGGTCCGGGACAGGGATCCTACGAGCAGTACTTC
CDR3aa: CVSSGPGQGSYEQYF

j_gene: TRBJ2-5
v_gene: TRBV13
d_gene: NA
abundance: NA
len: 15
CDR3nt: TGTGCCAGCTCGTTCCAGACGGTAACTCAAGAGACCCAGTACTTC
CDR3aa: CASSFQTVTQETQYF

j_gene: TRBJ1-3
v_gene: TRBV5-6
d_gene: TRBD1
abundance: NA
len: 18
CDR3nt: TGTGCCAGCAGCCAGGTTATAGGGACAGCTTCATCTGGAAACACCATATATTTT
CDR3aa: CASSQVIGTASSGNTIYF

j_gene: TRBJ1-2
v_gene: TRBV10-3
d_gene: NA
abundance: NA
len: 13
CDR3nt: TGTGCCATCAGGCCCGAGGGGGACTCTGGCTACACCTTC
CDR3aa: CAIRPEGDSGYTF

j_gene: TRBJ1-1
v_gene: TRBV24-1
d_gene: NA
abundance: few
len: 12
CDR3nt: TGTGCCACCAGTGATCCCAAGGGACCGGCTTTCTTT
CDR3aa: CATSDPKGPAFF

j_gene: TRBJ1-1
v_gene: TRBV10-2
d_gene: NA
abundance: NA
len: 13
CDR3nt: TGCGCCAGCAGGGCATCTCGGGGGGCTGAAGCTTTCTTT
CDR3aa: CASRASRGAEAFF

j_gene: TRBJ1-1
v_gene: TRBV6-1
d_gene: NA
abundance: NA
len: 17
CDR3nt: TGTGCCAGCAGTCAAAACGACGGCATACTGGCGAACACTGAAGCTTTCTTT
CDR3aa: CASSQNDGILANTEAFF

j_gene: TRBJ2-1
v_gene: TRBV20-1
d_gene: NA
abundance: once
len: 10
CDR3nt: TGCAGTGCCTCGATGCGGAAGGCGTTCTTC
CDR3aa: CSASMRKAFF

j_gene: TRBJ1-5
v_gene: TRBV10-3
d_gene: NA
abundance: few
len: 15
CDR3nt: TGTGCCATCAGTGTAGGACACTGGGAGGATCAGCCCCAGCATTTT
CDR3aa: CAISVGHWEDQPQHF

j_gene: TRBJ2-5
v_gene: TRBV2
d_gene: TRBD1
abundance: many
len: 12
CDR3nt: TGTGCCAGCAGGGACAGGGGAGAGACCCAGTACTTC
CDR3aa: CASRDRGETQYF

j_gene: TRBJ1-2
v_gene: TRBV9
d_gene: TRBD1
abundance: NA
len: 16
CDR3nt: TGTGCCAGCAGCGTAGGCAACAGGGGACAGATCAGAGGCTACACCTTC
CDR3aa: CASSVGNRGQIRGYTF

j_gene: TRBJ2-2
v_gene: TRBV7-2
d_gene: TRBD1
abundance: few
len: 16
CDR3nt: TGTGCCAGCAGCTTACAGGGGACAGGGAACACCGGGGAGCTGTTTTTT
CDR3aa: CASSLQGTGNTGELFF

j_gene: TRBJ2-7
v_gene: TRBV28
d_gene: TRBD2
abundance: NA
len: 12
CDR3nt: TGTGCCAGCAGCTTAGCGGGAGTTCTCTCTCACTTC
CDR3aa: CASSLAGVLSHF

j_gene: TRBJ1-4
v_gene: TRBV3-1
d_gene: NA
abundance: NA
len: 14
CDR3nt: TGTGCCAGCAGCCCAGGATCCCTTAATGAAAAACTGTTTTTT
CDR3aa: CASSPGSLNEKLFF

j_gene: TRBJ1-4
v_gene: TRBV10-3
d_gene: TRBD1
abundance: many
len: 14
CDR3nt: TGTGCCATCAGTGGGACAGGGGTCGGCGAAAAACTGTTTTTT
CDR3aa: CAISGTGVGEKLFF

j_gene: TRBJ1-2
v_gene: TRBV20-1
d_gene: TRBD1
abundance: NA
len: 13
CDR3nt: TGCAGTGCGACAGGACAGGGAGATGATGGCTACACCTTC
CDR3aa: CSATGQGDDGYTF

j_gene: TRBJ1-5
v_gene: TRBV4-2
d_gene: TRBD1
abundance: once
len: 17
CDR3nt: TGTGCCAGCAGCCAAGAGTCGGACAGGGGGCTAGGTCAGCCCCAGCATTTT
CDR3aa: CASSQESDRGLGQPQHF

j_gene: TRBJ2-7
v_gene: TRBV10-3
d_gene: NA
abundance: few
len: 13
CDR3nt: TGTGCCATCAGTGAGTCGACGGACTACGAGCAGTACTTC
CDR3aa: CAISESTDYEQYF

j_gene: TRBJ1-2
v_gene: TRBV20-1
d_gene: NA
abundance: many
len: 12
CDR3nt: TGCAGTGTCCAGACACGGGTTGGCGGCTACACCTTC
CDR3aa: CSVQTRVGGYTF